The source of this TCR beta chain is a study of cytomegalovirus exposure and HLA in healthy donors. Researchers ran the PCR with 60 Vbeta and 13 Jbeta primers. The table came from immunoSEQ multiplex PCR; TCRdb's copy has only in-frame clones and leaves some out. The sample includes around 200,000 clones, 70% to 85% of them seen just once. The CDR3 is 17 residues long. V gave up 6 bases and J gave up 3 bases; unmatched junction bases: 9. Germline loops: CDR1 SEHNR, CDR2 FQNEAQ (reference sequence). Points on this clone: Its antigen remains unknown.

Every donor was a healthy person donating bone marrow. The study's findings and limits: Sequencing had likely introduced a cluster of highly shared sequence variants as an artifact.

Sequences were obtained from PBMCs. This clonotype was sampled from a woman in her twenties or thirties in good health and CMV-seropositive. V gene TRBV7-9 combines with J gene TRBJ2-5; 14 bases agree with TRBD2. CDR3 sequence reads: CASSYSSGLAGEETQYF. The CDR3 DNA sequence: TGTGCCAGCAGTTATTCCTCGGGACTAGCGGGAGAAGAGACCCAGTACTTC.